Following are 23 T cell receptor beta chains from one sample sequenced in a study of CD8 T cells in ankylosing spondylitis. Each CDR3 protein gets one entry after TCRdb re-called the 5' RACE reads with MiXCR. The repertoire has more than 250,000 distinct CDR3 sequences, 9.5% to 13% of them found once; the top ten carry more than 7%. The sample comprised blood, either unsorted or a sorted T cell fraction (not recorded which). The source of these receptors is a female donor with ankylosing spondylitis or in good health (not recorded which).

This clonotype was detected ten times or more. DNA for the CDR3: TGTGCCAGCAGCCCGCCGGGACACTTGAACACTGAAGCTTTCTTT. It is translated as CASSPPGHLNTEAFF. This sequence joins TRBV6-2 or TRBV6-3 and TRBJ1-1; D might be TRBD1 (6 bases). The V and J ends lost 6 bases and 0 bases respectively, with 14 bases between them. There are 15 residues in the CDR3. Germline V gene data show CDR1 as MNHEY and CDR2 as SVGEGT.

This clonotype was seen at least ten times. The gene calls are TRBV5-1 and TRBJ2-1; 9 bases agree with TRBD2. CDR3 length equals 15 residues. Per the germline V gene, CDR1 is SGHRS and CDR2 is YFSETQ. Trimming took 0 bases from V and 6 from J; bases not matched to a gene: 4. The CDR3 loop reads CASSLDRGRANEQFF. CDR3 coding DNA: TGCGCCAGCAGCTTGGACCGCGGGAGGGCCAATGAGCAGTTCTTC.

This clonotype was recorded at least ten times. V and J are TRBV9 and TRBJ1-5, with a tentative D call TRBD1 (5 bases). Germline CDR1 and CDR2: SGDLS and YYNGEE. This CDR3 has 15 amino acids. V gave up 2 bases and J gave up 4 bases, with 13 bases separating them. The CDR3 protein is CASSVEGQTNQPQHF. As DNA, the CDR3 is TGTGCCAGCAGCGTGGAGGGGCAGACAAATCAGCCCCAGCATTTT.

In this sample, this clonotype turned up many times. The chain recombines TRBV12-3 or TRBV12-4 with TRBJ2-7; 8 bases are a match to TRBD1. V dropped 2 bases and J dropped 2; count of bases not matched to a gene: 8. This CDR3 has 16 amino acids. The CDR3 is CASSLSSRDRTYEQYF. The CDR3, as DNA: TGTGCCAGCAGTTTATCATCTCGGGACAGGACCTACGAGCAGTACTTC.

This clonotype was counted at least ten times. The chain carries TRBV29-1 and TRBJ2-7, with 9 bases fitting TRBD2. CDR1 is SQVTM and CDR2 is ANQGSEA in the germline V gene. CDR3 length equals 13 residues. With V trimmed by 4 bases and J by 2 bases, 3 bases remained unmatched. CDR3 amino acids: CSVVLAGTYEQYF. The CDR3 region has the DNA TGCAGCGTTGTCCTAGCGGGGACCTACGAGCAGTACTTC.

Ten or more counts support this clonotype. As DNA, the CDR3 is TGTGCCAGCAGCCAAGGGGTCGACACTGAAGCTTTCTTT. Protein: CASSQGVDTEAFF. The chain recombines TRBV4-2 with TRBJ1-1; D remains ambiguous. V gave up 1 base and J gave up 3 bases, with 6 bases separating them. In germline, CDR1 is LGHNA, CDR2 YNFKEQ. CDR3 length equals 13 residues.

This clonotype was found a few times. CDR3 sequence reads: CASSFDGGSYEQYF. In nucleotides, the CDR3 is TGTGCCAGCAGCTTTGATGGTGGCTCCTACGAGCAGTACTTC. This chain links TRBV7-9 with TRBJ2-7; D ambiguous. Per germline, CDR1 SEHNR and CDR2 FQNEAQ (reference sequence). The length of the CDR3 is 14 residues. V lost 3 bases and J lost 0, with 9 bases in between.

This clonotype was detected ten times or more. The chain employs TRBV7-9 and TRBJ2-7, with unresolved D. Trimming shortened V by 6 bases and J by 4 bases, and 10 bases separated the two germline ends. The CDR3 is 12 residues long. Germline values: CDR1 SEHNR, CDR2 FQNEAQ (reference sequence). This CDR3 is CASSARLYEQYF. The CDR3 DNA follows: TGTGCCAGCAGTGCCAGGTTATACGAGCAGTACTTC.

In its sample, this clonotype was seen many times. The genes are TRBV5-1 and TRBJ2-1; a possible D gene is TRBD1 (6 bases). CDR3 size: 15 residues. Deletions cut 4 bases from V and 4 bases from J, with 15 bases between. Germline V gene data show CDR1 as SGHRS and CDR2 as YFSETQ. Here the CDR3 reads CASSPTQGIYNEQFF. Written as DNA, the CDR3 is TGCGCCAGCAGCCCAACACAGGGAATTTACAATGAGCAGTTCTTC.

In its sample, this clonotype was seen many times. V usage is TRBV7-2 and J usage is TRBJ1-6; D gene ambiguous. Germline CDR1 reads SGHTA; CDR2 reads FQGNSA. CDR3 length: 16 amino acids. V was shortened by 2 bases and J by 1 base, with 9 bases between the two germline ends. CDR3 DNA: TGTGCCAGCAGCTTACGGACCGGTTCCTATAATTCACCCCTCCACTTT. Its translation is CASSLRTGSYNSPLHF.

This clonotype has a count of ten or more. The chain carries TRBV20-1 and TRBJ2-7, with 11 bases matching TRBD2. This CDR3 has 14 residues. The V segment lost 5 bases and the J segment 1 base; nucleotides outside the gene matches: 4. Germline V gene lookup returns CDR1 DFQATT and CDR2 SNEGSKA (reference sequence). CDR3 sequence reads: CSARGTSGSYEQYF. In nucleotides, the CDR3 is TGCAGTGCTCGAGGGACTAGCGGTTCCTACGAGCAGTACTTC.

This clonotype was counted many times. This chain connects TRBV7-2 to TRBJ1-6; D not certain. This CDR3 spans 13 amino acids. The germline V gene encodes CDR1 SGHTA and CDR2 FQGNSA. V was cut by 1 base and J by 10 bases, with 8 bases left in between. The CDR3 DNA is TGTGCCAGCAGCTTAGAAGGGCACTCACCCCTCCACTTT. It encodes CASSLEGHSPLHF.

Concerning this clonotype: Germline is not matched at one junction end, which may reflect a read error. This sequence joins TRBV5-1 and TRBJ2-4; 14 bases are a match to TRBD2. CDR1 and CDR2 (germline): SGHRS, YFSETQ. The CDR3 has 15 residues. The CDR3 sequence: CASSSPGLAGEDLNF. The CDR3 DNA reads TGCGCCAGCAGCTCCCCGGGACTAGCGGGAGAGGACTTGAACTTC.

This clonotype was found many times. The chain joins TRBV3-1 to TRBJ2-2; perhaps TRBD1 as D (6 bases). Trimming pared 5 bases from V and 5 bases from J, leaving 18 bases between. Per germline, CDR1 LGHDT and CDR2 YNNKEL (reference sequence). The CDR3 runs 16 residues. This CDR3 is CASSSRNRVDTGELFF. In DNA form, the CDR3 reads TGTGCCAGCAGCTCTCGGAACAGGGTCGATACCGGGGAGCTGTTTTTT.

The table lists this clonotype with many counts. The chain is built from TRBV10-1 and TRBJ1-1, with D uncertain. This CDR3 contains 13 residues. Germline V lookup: CDR1 WNHNN, CDR2 SYGVQD (reference sequence). Trimming cost V 8 bases and J 2 bases, with 12 bases left between them. The CDR3 bases are TGCGCCAGCTCGGGGTGGGAAAACACTGAAGCTTTCTTT. The encoded protein is CASSGWENTEAFF.

This chain joins TRBV5-1 and TRBJ1-1, with D uncertain. This CDR3 spans 14 amino acids. Germline CDR1 SGHRS, CDR2 YFSETQ. Trimming left V 0 bases short and J 4 bases short, with 10 bases between. CDR3 sequence: CASSLDGSPTEAFF. The CDR3 nucleotides are TGCGCCAGCAGCTTGGATGGGAGTCCCACTGAAGCTTTCTTT.

This clonotype appeared many times. V usage is TRBV12-3 or TRBV12-4 and J usage is TRBJ1-1; D gene ambiguous. V was clipped by 6 bases and J by 0 bases, with 5 bases between them. This CDR3 has 12 residues. The CDR3 protein is CASSTMNTEAFF. Here the CDR3 DNA reads TGTGCCAGCAGCACGATGAACACTGAAGCTTTCTTT.

This sequence joins TRBV20-1 and TRBJ1-2, with TRBD1 matching over 10 bases. The CDR3 consists of 13 residues. Germline trimming cut 6 bases from V and 5 bases from J; bases unmatched to any gene: 6. Germline assignment: CDR1 DFQATT and CDR2 SNEGSKA (reference sequence). CDR3 coding DNA: TGCAGTGCGGGGGGACAGGGGATTTATGGCTACACCTTC. Translation gives CSAGGQGIYGYTF.

This clonotype was counted at least ten times. The CDR3 region has the DNA TGTGCCAGCACCGTAGCGGGAGGTGAGCAGTTCTTC. Encoded protein: CASTVAGGEQFF. The V gene is TRBV12-3 or TRBV12-4, the J gene TRBJ2-1, with 10 bases aligning to TRBD2. The CDR3 has 12 residues. V trimming: 7 bases; J trimming: 9 bases; junction bases outside the gene matches: 3.

The chain couples TRBV7-7 to TRBJ2-2, with no clear D. The CDR3 contains 17 residues. Trimming took 5 bases from V and 0 from J, leaving 16 bases between them. Germline values: CDR1 SSHAT, CDR2 FNYEAQ (reference sequence). The CDR3 is CASSQDIRFANTGELFF. Here the CDR3 DNA reads TGTGCCAGCAGCCAAGATATACGGTTCGCGAACACCGGGGAGCTGTTTTTT.

Notes on this clonotype: Just one base apart from a much larger clone, this may be a read error. V and J are TRBV20-1 and TRBJ2-4; 12 bases are shared with TRBD2. Per the germline V gene, CDR1 is DFQATT and CDR2 is SNEGSKA (reference sequence). This CDR3 is 19 amino acids long. This CDR3 reads CSAKGEGLAGNLAKNIQNF. The CDR3 bases are TGCAGTGCCAAGGGGGAGGGACTAGCGGGTAATCTAGCCAAAAACATTCAGAACTTC.

V gene TRBV10-3 combines with J gene TRBJ1-3; no firm D call. The CDR3 sequence is 13 residues long. Germline CDR1 is ENHRY and CDR2 is SYGVKD. V was cut by 3 bases and J by 4 bases, with 7 bases left in between. In nucleotides, the CDR3 is TGTGCCATCAGTGATTGGTTGGGAAACACCATATATTTT. Its translation is CAISDWLGNTIYF.

This clonotype occurred many times. CDR3 region: CASSLVGPGFAGDPTDTQYF. The CDR3 DNA is TGTGCCAGCAGCTTAGTGGGACCTGGGTTTGCGGGGGACCCCACAGATACGCAGTATTTT. The chain combines TRBV11-2 with TRBJ2-3, with 7 bases matching TRBD2. Germline CDR1 SGHAT, CDR2 FQNNGV. The CDR3 has 20 residues. Trimming took 1 base from V and 2 from J; bases not matched to a gene: 18. Looking up the rest from reference TRBV11-2 and TRBJ2-3 gives the full variable domain: EAGVAQSPRYKIIEKRQSVAFWCNPISGHATLYWYQQILGQGPKLLIQFQNNGVVDDSQLPKDRFSAERLKGVDSTLKIQPAKLEDSAVYLCASSLVGPGFAGDPTDTQYFGPGTRLTVL.